The 6 T cell receptor beta chains below come from one sample, sequenced in a study of spatial heterogeneity in lung cancer. TCRdb reanalysed the 5' RACE reads using MiXCR and keeps one entry per CDR3 protein. The sample lists tens of thousands of distinct CDR3 sequences, over 10% seen once, with 4.5% to 5.5% in the top ten. Time point in this sample: sample taken at primary tumor resection. Sequencing was performed on whole RNA extracted from tumor and nontumor lung tissue, or from frozen PBMC, and the material was left unsorted. This material consisted of PBMCs, taken at surgery. Every receptor here comes from a male donor with early-stage non-small cell lung cancer.

V is TRBV5-1 and J is TRBJ2-5, with a tentative D call TRBD2 (5 bases). CDR1 SGHRS and CDR2 YFSETQ come from the germline V gene. V shed 4 bases and J shed 3 bases, with 10 bases lying between them. The CDR3 is 13 amino acids. In DNA form, the CDR3 reads TGCGCCAGCAGCCCTTCGGGAAAAGAGACCCAGTACTTC. Translation gives CASSPSGKETQYF.

V and J are TRBV7-8 and TRBJ2-1; no clear D gene. The length of the CDR3 is 11 residues. Trimming took 2 bases from V and 9 from J, leaving 5 bases between them. Germline V gene lookup returns CDR1 SGHVS and CDR2 FQNEAQ. This CDR3 is CASSLSGEQFF. CDR3 in DNA: TGTGCCAGCAGCTTAAGTGGTGAGCAGTTCTTC.

This sequence joins TRBV29-1 and TRBJ2-5; D is unresolved. The ends were cut back, 3 bases at V and 5 bases at J, with 10 bases in the middle. CDR1 and CDR2 (germline): SQVTM, ANQGSEA. The CDR3 extends over 12 amino acids. CDR3: CSVDWGRETQYF. CDR3 sequence (DNA): TGCAGCGTTGATTGGGGAAGGGAGACCCAGTACTTC.

The rearrangement links TRBV28 to TRBJ2-5, with 8 bases that match TRBD1. The CDR3 length is 18 residues. Germline trimming cut 2 bases from V and 0 bases from J; bases unmatched to any gene: 11. CDR1 MDHEN and CDR2 SYDVKM come from the germline V gene. CDR3 loop: CASSLKRMATGDQETQYF. CDR3 DNA: TGTGCCAGCAGTTTAAAAAGGATGGCGACAGGGGACCAAGAGACCCAGTACTTC.

This clonotype has only a few counts. The rearrangement links TRBV7-2 to TRBJ2-1; D is perhaps TRBD1 or TRBD2 (6 bases each). Germline CDR1 SGHTA, CDR2 FQGNSA. The CDR3 runs 16 residues. The V gene lost 6 bases and the J gene lost 5 bases, with 20 bases spanning the gap. CDR3 sequence (DNA): TGTGCCAGCAGTCTCCCAGGGGAGGACCCCCACAATGAGCAGTTCTTC. This gives the protein CASSLPGEDPHNEQFF.

In its sample, this clonotype was seen many times. The chain carries TRBV2 and TRBJ1-1; D possibly corresponds to TRBD1 (5 bases). CDR1 is SNHLY and CDR2 is FYNNEI in the germline V gene. This CDR3 is built from 12 residues. V dropped 7 bases and J dropped 11 bases, with 17 bases sitting between them. The CDR3: CASTTQRKGAFF. The CDR3 DNA sequence: TGTGCCAGCACCACACAACGGAAGGGGGCTTTCTTT.